These T cell receptor beta chains were read from a single sample in a study of blood T cell dynamics during melanoma immunotherapy. Profiled with immunoSEQ multiplex PCR; TCRdb holds only in-frame clones, not every one. The table includes 3,400 or so clones, 80% to 95% detected once. The starting material was effector memory CD8+ T cells from blood, obtained from a patient treated with checkpoint blockade. The receptors were gathered from a human donor with melanoma. Both conserved end residues are part of each CDR3. D genes are given only for firm matches. Clone size appears in some rows only: once, few, many, or a class for an expanded clone.

.	TRBV7-2	TRBD2	TRBJ2-1	TGTGCCAGCAGACGGGGGACTAGCGGGAGCCCCTACAATGAGCAGTTCTTC	CASRRGTSGSPYNEQFF
.	TRBV13	TRBD2	TRBJ2-1	TGTGCCAGCAGCTCTAGTTTAGCGGGAGTTCAGGGTGAGCAGTTCTTC	CASSSSLAGVQGEQFF
.	TRBV13	.	TRBJ2-5	TGTGCCAGCAGCTTAGGCAGGGTAGAGACCCAGTACTTC	CASSLGRVETQYF
.	TRBV7-9	.	TRBJ2-7	TGTGCCAGCTCCCCCGCGGCGGGTCAAGCCTACGAGCAGTACTTC	CASSPAAGQAYEQYF
.	TRBV25-1	TRBD2	TRBJ2-1	TGTGCCAGCAGTGAATTTCAGGGAGGGTCCTACAATGAGCAGTTCTTC	CASSEFQGGSYNEQFF
.	TRBV6-6	.	TRBJ2-5	TGTGCCAGCAGTTACATGGAGACCCAGTACTTC	CASSYMETQYF
.	TRBV9	TRBD2	TRBJ2-1	TGTGCCAGCAGCTCTAGACTAGCGGGAGGGTCCTACAATGAGCAGTTCTTC	CASSSRLAGGSYNEQFF
.	TRBV11-2	.	TRBJ1-3	TGTGCCAGCAGCTTAGGCGGAACGGGGGTATATTTT	CASSLGGTGVYF
.	TRBV27	.	TRBJ2-5	TGTGCCAGCAGTTTAAATAGTCTGGTCCTATCTGAAGAGACCCAGTACTTC	CASSLNSLVLSEETQYF
.	TRBV30	.	TRBJ2-5	TGTGCCTGGAGTGTGGTACGACCGCAAGAGACCCAGTACTTC	CAWSVVRPQETQYF
.	TRBV30	TRBD2	TRBJ2-3	TGTGCCTTACAACCGGGACTAGCAACAGATACGCAGTATTTT	CALQPGLATDTQYF
.	TRBV9	.	TRBJ2-7	TGTGCCAGCAGCGCCGAGGTGTACTCCTACGAGCAGTACTTC	CASSAEVYSYEQYF
few	TRBV4-2	.	TRBJ1-5	TGTGCCAGCAGCCAGATGGGGAATAATCAGCCCCAGCATTTT	CASSQMGNNQPQHF
.	TRBV7-6	TRBD1	TRBJ2-3	TGTGCCAGCAGCCCAAGGGACAGCCCAGAAGATACGCAGTATTTT	CASSPRDSPEDTQYF
.	TRBV14	TRBD1	TRBJ2-7	TGTGCCAGCAGCCAAGGCACGACAGGGTTCCCCTACGAGCAGTACTTC	CASSQGTTGFPYEQYF
once	TRBV30	.	TRBJ2-1	TGTGCCTGGAGTGTAGACATCAGCTATGAGCAGTTCTTC	CAWSVDISYEQFF
.	TRBV5-4	.	TRBJ1-1	TGTGCCAGCACCGTGGGCGGGTACACTGAAGCTTTCTTT	CASTVGGYTEAFF
.	TRBV29-1	.	TRBJ2-1	TGCAGCGTTGTAATCGGACGAGCCCTTAATGAGCAGTTCTTC	CSVVIGRALNEQFF
.	TRBV5-6	TRBD2	TRBJ2-7	TGTGCCAGCAGTACCGGGACTAGCGGGAGATTCGAGCAGTACTTC	CASSTGTSGRFEQYF
.	TRBV27	TRBD2	TRBJ2-7	TGTGCCAGCAGTTCCTATACGGGAGGAAAAGCCTACGAGCAGTACTTC	CASSSYTGGKAYEQYF
.	TRBV7-9	TRBD1	TRBJ2-1	TGTGCCAGCAGCTCCCCCCGGAGGAGGACAGGGATTTCGGATGAGCAGTTCTTC	CASSSPRRRTGISDEQFF
.	TRBV7-9	.	TRBJ2-7	TGTGCCAGCAGCAATAGAGACGAGCAGTACTTC	CASSNRDEQYF
.	TRBV6-1	.	TRBJ2-1	TGTGCCAGCAGCTCCCGACTAGTTTGGGACAATGAGCAGTTCTTC	CASSSRLVWDNEQFF
.	TRBV7-9	.	TRBJ2-4	TGTGCCAGCAGCCCCAGGTTTGACATTCAGTACTTC	CASSPRFDIQYF
.	TRBV5-6	.	TRBJ2-7	TGTGCCAGCAGCTCAGGGTCCTACGAGCAGTACTTC	CASSSGSYEQYF
.	TRBV28	TRBD1	TRBJ2-5	TGTGCCAGCAGCTTAGGGACAGTAGACCCCCAAGAGACCCAGTACTTC	CASSLGTVDPQETQYF
.	TRBV7-8	.	TRBJ1-5	TGTGCCAGCAGCGAATTACAGGGTGAGCGCAATCAGCCCCAGCATTTT	CASSELQGERNQPQHF
.	TRBV6-6	TRBD1	TRBJ1-1	TGTGCCAGCAGTCAAATCGACAGGGCGAGAACTGAAGCTTTCTTT	CASSQIDRARTEAFF
.	TRBV7-9	.	TRBJ2-1	TGTGCCAGCAGCTTAGGAGGAGAGAGGAGTGAGCAGTTCTTC	CASSLGGERSEQFF
.	TRBV29-1	.	TRBJ1-2	TGCAGCGTTGAGGCAGGGAGGTATGGCTACACCTTC	CSVEAGRYGYTF
.	TRBV6-1	TRBD2	TRBJ2-7	TGTGCCAGCAGTGGGACTAGCGGGATAAGAGACTACGAGCAGTACTTC	CASSGTSGIRDYEQYF
once	TRBV28	.	TRBJ1-1	TGTGCCAGCAGTTTGCCGTTAGGGAGTGGAGCAGAAGCTTTCTTT	CASSLPLGSGAEAFF
.	TRBV2	.	TRBJ1-3	TGTGCCAGCAATCAGGAGGTGTCTGGAAACACCATATATTTT	CASNQEVSGNTIYF
.	TRBV2	.	TRBJ1-1	TGTGCCAGCAGAGAGGACAACTTCGTAGGCACTGAAGCTTTCTTT	CASREDNFVGTEAFF
once	TRBV9	.	TRBJ1-2	TGTGCCAGCAGCGTAGAGGGCCAGCCAGCACCCTATGGCTACACCTTC	CASSVEGQPAPYGYTF
.	TRBV10-3	TRBD2	TRBJ2-2	TGTGCCATCTTCGTCGGGACTAGCGGCACCGGGGAGCTGTTTTTT	CAIFVGTSGTGELFF
.	TRBV7-6	.	TRBJ1-1	TGTGCCAGCAGCTTAGATCAGGGATCCACTGAAGCTTTCTTT	CASSLDQGSTEAFF
.	TRBV19	.	TRBJ1-4	TGTGCCAGTACCCCGTTTGCAACTAATGAAAAACTGTTTTTT	CASTPFATNEKLFF